This TCR beta chain was documented in a study of blood T cell repertoires in COVID-19. For the study at large: From T cells, B-cell-depleted T cells, or PBMCs came the material, which was cDNA or gDNA.

The V gene's germline CDR1 is SGHVS and CDR2 FQNEAQ. Trimming stripped 5 bases from V and 5 bases from J, with 21 bases between. The CDR3 runs to 16 residues. Enrollment of patients from Seattle took place during active infection, with longitudinal follow-up. As processed by the authors: Amplified reference gene primers provided the basis for estimating nucleated cell counts. Assay used: immunoSEQ multiplex PCR; TCRdb lists only in-frame clones, some missing. Clone size and the V and J calls come from that table; the DNA yielded D and trimming. Among over 200,000 clones listed, 80% to 95% were seen once.

V gene TRBV7-8 combines with J gene TRBJ1-2; possible D gene TRBD1, 6 bases. Sequencing was carried out using peripheral blood. The sequence derives from a young adult with COVID-19, enrolled during active disease. The CDR3 protein is CASSDEWAGVMYGYTF. Written as DNA, the CDR3 is TGTGCCAGCAGCGATGAGTGGGCAGGGGTTATGTATGGCTACACCTTC.